This T cell receptor beta chain was identified in a study of cytomegalovirus exposure and HLA in healthy donors. The overall study: Across roughly 400 genotyped donors, about 80% landed in the Caucasian-associated ancestry cluster.

Unrecorded immune exposure was likely among donors, who were nominally healthy when sampled. Concerning this clone itself: The antigen is not known.

Germline V gives CDR1 MNHEY, CDR2 SMNVEV (reference sequence). V lost 5 bases and J lost 8, with 9 bases in between. This CDR3 has 11 residues. PCR involved 60 Vbeta and 13 Jbeta primers. TCRdb's table, derived via immunoSEQ multiplex PCR, lists solely in-frame clones and lacks some. This sample's table reports roughly 140,000 clones. Study-level points and caveats: In a later analysis, most CMV-associated TCR beta chains appeared HLA-restricted. Confirmation in vitro established that a few CMV-associated chains were specific for CMV antigens.

This receptor was identified in a male donor in good health and CMV-seronegative. The rearrangement links TRBV27 to TRBJ1-2; tentative D call: TRBD1 (6 bases). Sequencing used PBMCs. The CDR3 DNA sequence: TGTGCCAGCAGTCCGGGGGGCGGCTACACCTTC. It yields the protein CASSPGGGYTF.